This TCR beta chain comes out of a study of T cell responses to AZD1222 COVID-19 vaccine. Study context: Both about-4-week and about-12-week second-dose recipients were combined. Study-level points and caveats: Donors, mostly white British, included more females; clonal diversity was possibly underestimated. The study sampled repertoires only after the peak T cell response.

Produced via immunoSEQ multiplex PCR; TCRdb's table is partial and in-frame only. The sample holds more than 95,000 clones, roughly 80% seen once. Comments on this clone: The antigen remains undetermined.

The germline V gene encodes CDR1 SEHNR and CDR2 FQNEAQ (reference sequence). The CDR3 totals 13 residues. J lost 3 bases, V lost 5 bases, and 3 bases had no gene match. The chain uses TRBV7-9 and TRBJ1-1, with 7 bases matching TRBD1. The material sequenced was peripheral blood, taken on day 0 of AZD1222 vaccination. This receptor was obtained from an adult in good health. The CDR3 here is CASSPTGDTEAFF. The CDR3 nucleotides read TGTGCCAGCAGCCCCACAGGGGACACTGAAGCTTTCTTT.